This TCR beta chain was found in a study of shared clonotypes between healthy human individuals. Study-wide findings and caveats: Only blood was sampled; tissue repertoires likely differ.

On this clone itself: Antigen specificity is unknown.

The assay was immunoSEQ multiplex PCR, and TCRdb's table has in-frame clones only and misses some. The repertoire holds under 850,000 clones, with about two thirds as singletons. The V gene lost 0 bases and the J gene lost 4 bases, with 11 bases spanning the gap. CDR1 and CDR2 (germline): SGDLS, YYNGEE. The CDR3 is 15 residues long. J is TRBJ2-1 and V is TRBV9; D is possibly TRBD2 (6 bases). Source material: memory CD4+ T cells sorted from blood. Indicated subset: CD45RA-negative fraction. This TCR came from a woman younger than 45 in good health. The CDR3 spells CASSVGASVYNEQFF. The CDR3 region has the DNA TGTGCCAGCAGCGTAGGGGCTAGCGTGTACAATGAGCAGTTCTTC.